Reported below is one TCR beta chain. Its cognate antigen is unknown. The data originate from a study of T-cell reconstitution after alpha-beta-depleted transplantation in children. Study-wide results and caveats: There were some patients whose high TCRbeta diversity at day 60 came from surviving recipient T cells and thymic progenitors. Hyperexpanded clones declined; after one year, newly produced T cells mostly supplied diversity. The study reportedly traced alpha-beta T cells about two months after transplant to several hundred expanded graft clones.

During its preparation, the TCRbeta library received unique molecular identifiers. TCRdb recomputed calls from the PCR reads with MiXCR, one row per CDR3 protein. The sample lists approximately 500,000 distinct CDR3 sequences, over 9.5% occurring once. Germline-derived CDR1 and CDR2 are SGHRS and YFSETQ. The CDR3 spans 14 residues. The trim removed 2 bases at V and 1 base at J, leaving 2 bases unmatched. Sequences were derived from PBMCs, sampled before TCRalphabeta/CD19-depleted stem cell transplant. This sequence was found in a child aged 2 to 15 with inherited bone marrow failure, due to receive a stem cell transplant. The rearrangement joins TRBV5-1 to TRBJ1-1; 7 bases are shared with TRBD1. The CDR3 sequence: CASSFGTENTEAFF. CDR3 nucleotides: TGCGCCAGCAGCTTTGGGACAGAGAACACTGAAGCTTTCTTT. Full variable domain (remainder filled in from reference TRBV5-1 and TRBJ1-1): KAGVTQTPRYLIKTRGQQVTLSCSPISGHRSVSWYQQTPGQGLQFLFEYFSETQRNKGNFPGRFSGRQFSNSRSEMNVSTLELGDSALYLCASSFGTENTEAFFGQGTRLTVV.